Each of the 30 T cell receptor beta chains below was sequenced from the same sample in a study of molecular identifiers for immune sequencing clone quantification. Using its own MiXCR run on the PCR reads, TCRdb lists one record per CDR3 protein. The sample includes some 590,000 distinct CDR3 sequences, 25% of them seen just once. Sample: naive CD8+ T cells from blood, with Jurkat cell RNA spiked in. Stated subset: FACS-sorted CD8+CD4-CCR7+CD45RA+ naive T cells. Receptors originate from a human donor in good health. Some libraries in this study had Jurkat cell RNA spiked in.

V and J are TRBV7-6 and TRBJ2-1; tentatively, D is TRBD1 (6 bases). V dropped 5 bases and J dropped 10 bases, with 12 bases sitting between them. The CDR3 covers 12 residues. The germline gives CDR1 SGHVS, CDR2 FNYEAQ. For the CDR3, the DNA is TGTGCCAGCAGCCGCTACAGGGAGGAGCAGTTCTTC. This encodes CASSRYREEQFF.

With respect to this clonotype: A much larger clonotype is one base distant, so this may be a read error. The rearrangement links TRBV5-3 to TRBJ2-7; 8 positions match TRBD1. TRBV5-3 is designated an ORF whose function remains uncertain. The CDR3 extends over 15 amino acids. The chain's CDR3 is CASSYSGGQSYEQCF. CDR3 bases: TGTGCCAGCAGCTACTCAGGGGGCCAGTCCTACGAGCAGTGCTTC.

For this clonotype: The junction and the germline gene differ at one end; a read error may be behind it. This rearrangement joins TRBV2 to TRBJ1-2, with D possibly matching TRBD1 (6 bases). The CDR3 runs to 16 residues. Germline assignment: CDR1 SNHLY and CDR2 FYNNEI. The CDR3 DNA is TGTGCCAGCAGTGCAGCAGACAGGCTCCAATCCTATGGCTACGCCTTC. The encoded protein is CASSAADRLQSYGYAF.

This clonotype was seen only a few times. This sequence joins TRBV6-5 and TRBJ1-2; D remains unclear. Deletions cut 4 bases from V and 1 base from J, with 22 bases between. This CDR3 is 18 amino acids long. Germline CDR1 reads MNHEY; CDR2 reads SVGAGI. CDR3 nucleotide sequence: TGTGCCAGCAGTTCGGATAGGACGGACCGGTACCTTAACTATGGCTACACCTTC. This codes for CASSSDRTDRYLNYGYTF.

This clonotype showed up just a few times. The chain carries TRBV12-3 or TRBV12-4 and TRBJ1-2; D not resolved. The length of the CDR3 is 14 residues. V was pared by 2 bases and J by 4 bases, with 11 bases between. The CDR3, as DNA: TGTGCCAGCAGTTTACGTGGCAGTTCCTATGGCTACACCTTC. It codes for CASSLRGSSYGYTF.

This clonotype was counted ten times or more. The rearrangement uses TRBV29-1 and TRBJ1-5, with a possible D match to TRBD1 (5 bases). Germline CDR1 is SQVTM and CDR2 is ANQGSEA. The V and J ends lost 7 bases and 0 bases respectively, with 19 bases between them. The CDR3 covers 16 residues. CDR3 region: CSAPHVGQLSNQPQHF. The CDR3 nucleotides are TGCAGCGCCCCCCACGTGGGGCAGCTTAGCAATCAGCCCCAGCATTTT.

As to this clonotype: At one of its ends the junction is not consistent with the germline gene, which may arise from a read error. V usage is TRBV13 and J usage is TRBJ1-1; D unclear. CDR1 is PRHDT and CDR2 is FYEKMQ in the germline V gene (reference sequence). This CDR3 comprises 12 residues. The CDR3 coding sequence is TGTGTCAGCAGCTTCGAAAACACTGAAGCTTTCTTT. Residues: CVSSFENTEAFF.

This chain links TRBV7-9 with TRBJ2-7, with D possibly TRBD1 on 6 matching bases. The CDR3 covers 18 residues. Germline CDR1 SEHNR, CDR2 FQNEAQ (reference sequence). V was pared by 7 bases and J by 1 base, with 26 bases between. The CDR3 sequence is CASTTTPFGSGTSYEQYF. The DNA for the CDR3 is TGTGCCAGCACCACAACACCCTTCGGATCCGGGACATCCTACGAGCAGTACTTC.

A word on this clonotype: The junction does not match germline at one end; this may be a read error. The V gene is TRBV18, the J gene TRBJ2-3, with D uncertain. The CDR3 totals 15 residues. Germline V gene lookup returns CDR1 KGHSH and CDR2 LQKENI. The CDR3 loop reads CAGSPDISGTDAQYF. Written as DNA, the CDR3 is TGTGCCGGCTCACCAGATATCTCGGGCACAGATGCGCAGTATTTT.

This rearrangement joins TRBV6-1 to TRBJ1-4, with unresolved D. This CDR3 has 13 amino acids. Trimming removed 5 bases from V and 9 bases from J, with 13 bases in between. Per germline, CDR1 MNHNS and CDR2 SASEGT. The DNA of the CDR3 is TGTGCCAGCAGTCAGTGGTCTTTACAAAAACTGTTTTTT. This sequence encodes CASSQWSLQKLFF.

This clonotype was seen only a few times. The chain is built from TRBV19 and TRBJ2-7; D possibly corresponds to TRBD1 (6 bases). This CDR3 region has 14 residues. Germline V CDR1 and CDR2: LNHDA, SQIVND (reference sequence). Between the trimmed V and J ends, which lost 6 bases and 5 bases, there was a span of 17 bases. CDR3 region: CASSPGNRVHEQYF. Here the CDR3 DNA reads TGTGCCAGTAGCCCCGGGAACAGGGTCCACGAGCAGTACTTC.

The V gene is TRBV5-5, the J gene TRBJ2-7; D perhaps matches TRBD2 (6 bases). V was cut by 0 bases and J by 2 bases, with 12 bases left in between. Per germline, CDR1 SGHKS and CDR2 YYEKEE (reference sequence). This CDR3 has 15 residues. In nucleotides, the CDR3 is TGTGCCAGCAGCTTGGAAGGGGAGGTAACCTACGAGCAGTACTTC. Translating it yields CASSLEGEVTYEQYF.

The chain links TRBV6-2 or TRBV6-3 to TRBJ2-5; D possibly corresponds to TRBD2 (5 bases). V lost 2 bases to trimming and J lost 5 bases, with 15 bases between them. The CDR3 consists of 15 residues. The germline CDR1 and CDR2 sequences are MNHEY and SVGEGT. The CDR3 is CASSYPSRSLETQYF. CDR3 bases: TGTGCCAGCAGTTACCCTAGCCGGAGTTTGGAGACCCAGTACTTC.

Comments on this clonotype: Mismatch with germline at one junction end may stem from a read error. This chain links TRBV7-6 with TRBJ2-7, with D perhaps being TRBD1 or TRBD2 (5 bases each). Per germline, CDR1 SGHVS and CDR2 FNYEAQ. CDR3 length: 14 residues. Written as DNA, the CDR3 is TGTGCCAGCGGCTTAGGGGCGGGCAGCTACGAGCAGTACTTC. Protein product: CASGLGAGSYEQYF.

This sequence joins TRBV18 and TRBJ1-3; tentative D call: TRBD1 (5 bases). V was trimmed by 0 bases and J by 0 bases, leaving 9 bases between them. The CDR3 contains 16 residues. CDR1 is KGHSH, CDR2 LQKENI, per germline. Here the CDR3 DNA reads TGTGCCAGCTCACCACCGGGGCCCGACTCTGGAAACACCATATATTTT. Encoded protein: CASSPPGPDSGNTIYF. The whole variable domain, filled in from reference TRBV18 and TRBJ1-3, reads NAGVMQNPRHLVRRRGQEARLRCSPMKGHSHVYWYRQLPEEGLKFMVYLQKENIIDESGMPKERFSAEFPKEGPSILRIQQVVRGDSAAYFCASSPPGPDSGNTIYFGEGSWLTVV.

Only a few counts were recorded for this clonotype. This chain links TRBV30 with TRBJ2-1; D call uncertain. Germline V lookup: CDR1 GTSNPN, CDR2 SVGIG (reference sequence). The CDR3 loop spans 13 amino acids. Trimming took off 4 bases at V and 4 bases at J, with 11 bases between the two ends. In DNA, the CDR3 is TGTGCCTGGACCGAGTGGATATACAATGAGCAGTTCTTC. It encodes CAWTEWIYNEQFF.

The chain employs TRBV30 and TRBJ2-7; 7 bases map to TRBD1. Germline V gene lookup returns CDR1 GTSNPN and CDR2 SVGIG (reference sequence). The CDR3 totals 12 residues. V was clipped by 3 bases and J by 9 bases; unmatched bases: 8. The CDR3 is CAWSDRDMGQYF. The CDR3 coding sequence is TGTGCCTGGAGCGACAGGGACATGGGGCAGTACTTC.

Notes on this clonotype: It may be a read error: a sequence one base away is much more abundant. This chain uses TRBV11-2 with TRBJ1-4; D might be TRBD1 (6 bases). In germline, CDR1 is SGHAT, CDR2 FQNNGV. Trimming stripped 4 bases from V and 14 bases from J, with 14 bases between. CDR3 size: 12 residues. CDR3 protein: CASSSTGGTLFF. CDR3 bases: TGTGCCAGCAGCTCCACTGGGGGCACGCTGTTTTTT.

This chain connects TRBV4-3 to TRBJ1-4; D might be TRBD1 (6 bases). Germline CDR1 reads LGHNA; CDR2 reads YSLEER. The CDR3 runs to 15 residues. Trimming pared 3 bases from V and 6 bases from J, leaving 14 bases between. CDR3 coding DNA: TGCGCCAGCAGCCAGGGGGCAGGGTCTGATGAAAAACTGTTTTTT. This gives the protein CASSQGAGSDEKLFF.

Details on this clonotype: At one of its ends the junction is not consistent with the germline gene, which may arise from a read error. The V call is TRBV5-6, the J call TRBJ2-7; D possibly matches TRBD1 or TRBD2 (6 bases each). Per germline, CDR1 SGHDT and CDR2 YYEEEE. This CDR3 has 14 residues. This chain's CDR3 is CVSSLGAGGYEQYF. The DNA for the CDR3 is TGTGTCAGCAGCTTGGGGGCCGGGGGCTACGAGCAGTACTTC.

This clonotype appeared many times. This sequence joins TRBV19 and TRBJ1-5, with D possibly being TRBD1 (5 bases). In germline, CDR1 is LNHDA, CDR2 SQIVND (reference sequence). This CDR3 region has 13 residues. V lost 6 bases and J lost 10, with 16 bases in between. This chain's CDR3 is CASSGTAPGPQHF. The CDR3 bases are TGTGCCAGTAGCGGGACTGCTCCGGGCCCCCAGCATTTT.

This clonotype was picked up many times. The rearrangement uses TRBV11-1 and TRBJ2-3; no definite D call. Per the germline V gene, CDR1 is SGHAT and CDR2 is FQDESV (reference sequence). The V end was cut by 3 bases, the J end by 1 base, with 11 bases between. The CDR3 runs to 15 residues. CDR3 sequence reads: CASSFRLYGTDTQYF. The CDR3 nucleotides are TGTGCCAGCAGCTTCCGGCTATACGGCACAGATACGCAGTATTTT.

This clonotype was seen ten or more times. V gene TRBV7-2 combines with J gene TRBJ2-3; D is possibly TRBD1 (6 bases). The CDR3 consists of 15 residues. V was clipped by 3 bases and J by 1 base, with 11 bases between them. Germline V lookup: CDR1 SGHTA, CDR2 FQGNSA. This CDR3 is CASSLGAGGTDTQYF. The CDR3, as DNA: TGTGCCAGCAGCTTGGGGGCAGGGGGCACAGATACGCAGTATTTT.

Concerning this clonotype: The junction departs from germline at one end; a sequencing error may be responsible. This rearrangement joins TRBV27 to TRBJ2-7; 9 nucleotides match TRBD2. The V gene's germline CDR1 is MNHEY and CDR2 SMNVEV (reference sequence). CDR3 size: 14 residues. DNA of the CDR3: TGTGCCAGCAGCTCCAGCGGGAGGTACTACGAGCGGTACTTC. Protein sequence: CASSSSGRYYERYF.

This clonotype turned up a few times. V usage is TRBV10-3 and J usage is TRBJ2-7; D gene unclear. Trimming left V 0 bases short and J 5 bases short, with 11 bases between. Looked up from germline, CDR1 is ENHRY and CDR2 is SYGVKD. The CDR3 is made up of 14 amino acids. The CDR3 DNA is TGTGCCATCAGTGAGTCGAAACTAAGGCACGAGCAGTACTTC. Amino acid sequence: CAISESKLRHEQYF.

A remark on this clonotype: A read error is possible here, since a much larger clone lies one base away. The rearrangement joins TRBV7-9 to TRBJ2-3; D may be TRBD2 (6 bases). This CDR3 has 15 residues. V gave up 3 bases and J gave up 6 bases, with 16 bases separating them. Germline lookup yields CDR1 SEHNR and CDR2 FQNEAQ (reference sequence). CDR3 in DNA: TGTGCCAGCAGCTTCCCGGGACTGGGGAGGGATACGCAGTATTTT. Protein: CASSFPGLGRDTQYF.

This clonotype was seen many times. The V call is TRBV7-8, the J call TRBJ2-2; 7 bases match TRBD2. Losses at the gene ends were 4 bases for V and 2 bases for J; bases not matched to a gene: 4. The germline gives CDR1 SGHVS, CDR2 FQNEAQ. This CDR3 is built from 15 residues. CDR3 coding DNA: TGTGCCAGCAGCTCGTGGGGGGGTAACACCGGGGAGCTGTTTTTT. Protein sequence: CASSSWGGNTGELFF.

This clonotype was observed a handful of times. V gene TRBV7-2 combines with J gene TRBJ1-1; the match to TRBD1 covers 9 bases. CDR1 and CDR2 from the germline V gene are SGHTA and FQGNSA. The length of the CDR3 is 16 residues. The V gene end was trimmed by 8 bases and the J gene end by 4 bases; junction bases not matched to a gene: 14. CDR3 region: CASRPGTGSRGTEAFF. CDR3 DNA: TGTGCCAGCCGCCCCGGGACAGGGTCTCGTGGCACTGAAGCTTTCTTT. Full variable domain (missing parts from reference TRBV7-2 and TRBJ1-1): GAGVSQSPSNKVTEKGKDVELRCDPISGHTALYWYRQSLGQGLEFLIYFQGNSAPDKSGLPSDRFSAERTGGSVSTLTIQRTQQEDSAVYLCASRPGTGSRGTEAFFGQGTRLTVV.

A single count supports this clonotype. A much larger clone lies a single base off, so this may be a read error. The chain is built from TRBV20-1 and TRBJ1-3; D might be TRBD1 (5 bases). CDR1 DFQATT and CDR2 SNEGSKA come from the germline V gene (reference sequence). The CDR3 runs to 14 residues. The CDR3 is CGARDTTGDNTIYF. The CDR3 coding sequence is TGCGGTGCTAGAGATACGACGGGGGACAACACCATATATTTT.

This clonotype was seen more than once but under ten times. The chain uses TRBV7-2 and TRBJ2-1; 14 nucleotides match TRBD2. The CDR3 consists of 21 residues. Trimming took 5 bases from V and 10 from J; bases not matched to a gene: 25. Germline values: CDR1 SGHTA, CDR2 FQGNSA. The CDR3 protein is CASSPKQTLLPGTSGRGEQFF. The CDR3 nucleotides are TGTGCCAGCAGCCCCAAACAAACCCTACTCCCAGGGACTAGCGGGAGAGGCGAGCAGTTCTTC.